This T cell receptor beta chain was recorded in a study of patients and donors after allogeneic stem cell transplantation. Germline-derived CDR1 and CDR2 are LNHDA and SQIVND (reference sequence). The CDR3 spans 15 residues. The V end lost 1 base, the J end lost 6 bases, and 15 bases lay between the germline ends. One entry per CDR3 protein results from TCRdb running MiXCR on the RT-PCR reads. Among about 960,000 distinct CDR3 sequences listed, about a sixth were seen once. This chain uses TRBV19 with TRBJ1-1; weak D call: TRBD1 (5 bases). The source is a human donor who was either an allogeneic HSCT recipient or a stem cell or donor lymphocyte infusion donor (not recorded which). It is not recorded whose cells these are; they may come from a transplant donor. Specimen: blood, either unsorted or a sorted T cell fraction (not recorded which). The CDR3 coding sequence is TGTGCCAGTAGTATAGTTGCAGGGCTTGAGGCTGAAGCTTTCTTT. Protein: CASSIVAGLEAEAFF.